What follows are 28 T cell receptor beta chains derived from one specimen sequenced in a study of blood T cells in healthy people across ages (dated by TCRdb to about 2015). Library method: 5' RACE. The instrument given in TCRdb is Illumina HiSeq 2500. A second PCR of roughly 7 to 12 cycles was run with a J-beta primer mix and a sample-barcoded 5' primer. TCRdb ran its own pipeline on the public reads, namely fastp trimming at Q25 and MiXCR clone calling, and kept in-frame beta chains. CDR3 protein sequences are deduplicated, and each keeps its most common genes and DNA. The sample includes approximately 800,000 distinct CDR3 sequences, with around two thirds observed a single time. About a quarter of the sample is held by the ten biggest clonotypes. Sequencing was performed on blood. These receptors came from a man aged 25-45 years in good health.

Concerning this clonotype itself: Possible read error: a much larger clone is one base away. The rearrangement uses TRBV6-2 or TRBV6-3 and TRBJ2-5; D is unclear. Germline V gene data show CDR1 as MNHEY and CDR2 as SVGEGT. V was clipped by 5 bases and J by 11 bases, with 24 bases between them. This CDR3 is 15 amino acids long. This CDR3 reads CASSPSELSYNEQYF. Written as DNA, the CDR3 is TGTGCCAGCAGTCCTTCCGAGCTGTCCTACAATGAGCAGTACTTC.

The rearrangement joins TRBV6-5 to TRBJ2-1; 11 positions agree with TRBD1. Germline values: CDR1 MNHEY, CDR2 SVGAGI. The V and J ends lost 5 bases and 8 bases, in that order; junction bases with no gene match: 8. This CDR3 spans 15 amino acids. The CDR3 DNA is TGTGCCAGCAGTCTACGGACAGGGGGCTTCGATGAGCAGTTCTTC. This encodes CASSLRTGGFDEQFF.

The chain combines TRBV27 with TRBJ2-5, with 13 nucleotides matching TRBD2. CDR1 and CDR2 from the germline V gene are MNHEY and SMNVEV (reference sequence). The CDR3 sequence is 15 residues long. Trimming cost V 6 bases and J 0 bases; bases outside gene matches: 1. This CDR3 reads CASRGLAGNQETQYF. CDR3 coding DNA: TGTGCCAGCAGGGGACTAGCGGGGAACCAAGAGACCCAGTACTTC.

The chain has TRBV20-1 and TRBJ2-5, with D possibly being TRBD2 (6 bases). V lost 4 bases, J lost 3 bases, and 9 bases lay in between. Germline V gene sequence: CDR1 DFQATT, CDR2 SNEGSKA (reference sequence). This CDR3 spans 12 amino acids. CDR3 nucleotides: TGCAGTGCTACGGGCGGGAAAGAGACCCAGTACTTC. This gives the protein CSATGGKETQYF.

The J gene is TRBJ2-7, the V gene TRBV20-1; 7 bases fit TRBD1. Germline V lookup: CDR1 DFQATT, CDR2 SNEGSKA (reference sequence). This CDR3 comprises 15 residues. V was pared by 3 bases and J by 3 bases, with 11 bases of the junction left unmatched. The CDR3: CSARALGTDLYEQYF. In DNA form, the CDR3 reads TGCAGTGCTAGGGCCCTCGGGACAGACCTCTACGAGCAGTACTTC.

This chain joins TRBV28 and TRBJ2-3; no clear D gene. The CDR3 spans 12 residues. CDR1 is MDHEN, CDR2 SYDVKM, per germline. Trimming pared 6 bases from V and 10 bases from J, leaving 14 bases between. As DNA, the CDR3 is TGTGCCAGCAGCCCCCCCTTGTCGGCGCAGTATTTT. This codes for CASSPPLSAQYF.

The gene calls are TRBV6-1 and TRBJ2-4; 7 bases line up with TRBD1. The CDR3 is 16 amino acids. CDR1 is MNHNS and CDR2 is SASEGT in the germline V gene. Trimming at V came to 5 bases and at J to 13 bases, leaving 20 bases not matched to a gene. CDR3 sequence reads: CASSPWTGQLFREQYF. CDR3 nucleotide sequence: TGTGCCAGCAGTCCTTGGACAGGCCAACTGTTCAGAGAGCAGTACTTC.

The rearrangement links TRBV5-1 to TRBJ1-2; possible D gene TRBD1, 6 bases. This CDR3 is 15 amino acids long. Germline-derived CDR1 and CDR2 are SGHRS and YFSETQ. Trimming shortened V by 5 bases and J by 4 bases, and 18 bases separated the two germline ends. For the CDR3, the DNA is TGCGCCAGCAGTCTCCCGGGGGGCGAGGTCTATGGCTACACCTTC. Translation gives CASSLPGGEVYGYTF.

The gene calls are TRBV7-3 and TRBJ1-2; 11 bases fit TRBD1. This CDR3 is built from 18 residues. Per germline, CDR1 SGHTA and CDR2 FQGTGA. V lost 5 bases and J lost 2; bases outside the gene matches: 13. The CDR3 spells CASSTSGTGGVRNYGYTF. CDR3 bases: TGTGCCAGCAGCACCTCCGGGACAGGGGGAGTTCGGAACTATGGCTACACCTTC.

The genes are TRBV12-3 or TRBV12-4 and TRBJ2-7, with TRBD2 matching over 8 bases. This CDR3 contains 14 residues. Trimming cost V 5 bases and J 2 bases; bases outside gene matches: 5. CDR3 sequence reads: CASSAAGVAYEQYF. The DNA for the CDR3 is TGTGCCAGCAGTGCAGCGGGGGTCGCCTACGAGCAGTACTTC.

This clonotype has just one count. The genes are TRBV12-3 or TRBV12-4 and TRBJ2-1, with 12 bases aligning to TRBD2. This CDR3 region has 14 residues. V gave up 7 bases and J gave up 6 bases; unmatched junction bases: 4. Here the CDR3 reads CASTLAGGFNEQFF. The CDR3 nucleotides are TGTGCCAGCACACTAGCGGGGGGCTTCAATGAGCAGTTCTTC.

The rearrangement links TRBV10-3 to TRBJ1-4; D gene uncertain. CDR3 length equals 15 residues. Germline assignment: CDR1 ENHRY and CDR2 SYGVKD. V was clipped by 0 bases and J by 5 bases, with 10 bases between them. CDR3 coding DNA: TGTGCCATCAGTGAGTCAAGGGAAAGGAATGAAAAACTGTTTTTT. As protein: CAISESRERNEKLFF.

In DNA form, the CDR3 reads TGTGCCAGCCGTCAGGGTAACTACGAGCAGTACTTC. Amino acids: CASRQGNYEQYF. This rearrangement joins TRBV6-5 to TRBJ2-7, with D tentatively TRBD1 (5 bases). The CDR3 totals 12 residues. V lost 8 bases and J 3 bases, leaving 11 bases between the germline ends. Germline values: CDR1 MNHEY, CDR2 SVGAGI.

The chain links TRBV7-3 to TRBJ1-1; D remains ambiguous. Deletions cut 5 bases from V and 1 base from J, with 11 bases between. The CDR3 contains 14 residues. CDR1 is SGHTA and CDR2 is FQGTGA in the germline V gene. The CDR3 here is CASSIGNPNTEAFF. The DNA of the CDR3 is TGTGCCAGCAGCATAGGAAACCCGAACACTGAAGCTTTCTTT.

The rearrangement joins TRBV4-1 to TRBJ2-3; 11 bases map to TRBD2. J gave up 6 bases and V 3 bases, and 8 bases lay outside the gene matches. The CDR3 extends over 16 amino acids. In germline, CDR1 is MGHRA, CDR2 YSYEKL. In DNA, the CDR3 is TGCGCCAGCAGCCAGCGACTAGCGGGGCTGGGGGATACGCAGTATTTT. It encodes CASSQRLAGLGDTQYF.

The rearrangement joins TRBV20-1 to TRBJ1-5; 9 bases match TRBD1. V lost 1 base, J lost 8 bases, and 9 bases stayed unmatched. Germline V lookup: CDR1 DFQATT, CDR2 SNEGSKA (reference sequence). This CDR3 comprises 15 residues. CDR3 DNA sequence: TGCAGTGCTAGAGGACTCGAGGGACAGGGTGAGCCCCAGCATTTT. Translated, it gives CSARGLEGQGEPQHF.

The table lists this clonotype with a few counts. CDR3 DNA sequence: TGTGCCAGCAGTTCAGAACAGGGGGTGAACACTGAAGCTTTCTTT. Its translation: CASSSEQGVNTEAFF. This rearrangement joins TRBV25-1 to TRBJ1-1, with 8 bases identical to TRBD1. Trimming took 5 bases from V and 0 from J; bases not matched to a gene: 5. The CDR3 totals 15 residues. Germline CDR1 and CDR2: MGHDK and SYGVNS. Supplemented by reference TRBV25-1 and TRBJ1-1, the full variable domain reads EADIYQTPRYLVIGTGKKITLECSQTMGHDKMYWYQQDPGMELHLIHYSYGVNSTEKGDLSSESTVSRIRTEHFPLTLESARPSHTSQYLCASSSEQGVNTEAFFGQGTRLTVV.

Here the CDR3 reads CASSGLKGGEDYGYTF. In DNA form, the CDR3 reads TGTGCCAGCAGCGGATTAAAAGGGGGGGAGGACTATGGCTACACCTTC. This chain uses TRBV9 with TRBJ1-2; tentative D call: TRBD1 (6 bases). V was shortened by 3 bases and J by 3 bases, with 18 bases between the two germline ends. The germline V gene has CDR1 SGDLS and CDR2 YYNGEE. The CDR3 contains 16 residues. The full variable domain, its missing parts supplied by reference TRBV9 and TRBJ1-2, is DSGVTQTPKHLITATGQRVTLRCSPRSGDLSVYWYQQSLDQGLQFLIQYYNGEERAKGNILERFSAQQFPDLHSELNLSSLELGDSALYFCASSGLKGGEDYGYTFGSGTRLTVV.

The CDR3 region is CSARGASGRGGFLAKNIQYF. CDR3 bases: TGCAGTGCTAGAGGCGCCAGCGGGCGGGGGGGCTTTCTGGCCAAAAACATTCAGTACTTC. The chain combines TRBV20-1 with TRBJ2-4; 9 bases align to TRBD2. CDR3 length: 20 residues. The V segment lost 1 base and the J segment 1 base; nucleotides outside the gene matches: 17. CDR1 and CDR2 (germline): DFQATT, SNEGSKA (reference sequence).

V gene TRBV9 combines with J gene TRBJ2-3; a possible D gene is TRBD1 (5 bases). V dropped 7 bases and J dropped 2 bases, with 11 bases sitting between them. The V gene's germline CDR1 is SGDLS and CDR2 YYNGEE. There are 13 residues in the CDR3. Written as DNA, the CDR3 is TGTGCCAGCGAAGGACAATCCACAGATACGCAGTATTTT. Translated, it gives CASEGQSTDTQYF. Drawing the rest from reference TRBV9 and TRBJ2-3, the complete variable domain is DSGVTQTPKHLITATGQRVTLRCSPRSGDLSVYWYQQSLDQGLQFLIQYYNGEERAKGNILERFSAQQFPDLHSELNLSSLELGDSALYFCASEGQSTDTQYFGPGTRLTVL.

CDR3 residues: CSGTPGNNEQYF. The CDR3, as DNA: TGCAGTGGGACGCCAGGGAACAATGAGCAGTACTTC. The chain joins TRBV20-1 to TRBJ2-5, with D maybe TRBD1 (5 bases). The CDR3 consists of 12 residues. Germline V lookup: CDR1 DFQATT, CDR2 SNEGSKA (reference sequence). V was trimmed by 7 bases and J by 11 bases, leaving 20 bases between them.

This clonotype occurred a few times. The genes are TRBV28 and TRBJ1-6; D gene ambiguous. The length of the CDR3 is 14 residues. Germline V gene sequence: CDR1 MDHEN, CDR2 SYDVKM. The germline V and J ends were trimmed by 5 bases and 5 bases, with 10 bases remaining between them. CDR3 loop: CASSPPDHNSPLHF. The CDR3 nucleotides read TGTGCCAGCAGTCCTCCGGACCATAATTCACCCCTCCACTTT.

In nucleotides, the CDR3 is TGTGCCAGCAGTGGGACACACTACCAAGAGACCCAGTACTTC. It yields the protein CASSGTHYQETQYF. This chain uses TRBV28 with TRBJ2-5; D might be TRBD1 (6 bases). Germline lookup yields CDR1 MDHEN and CDR2 SYDVKM. This CDR3 has 14 amino acids. V was clipped by 5 bases and J by 0 bases, with 10 bases between them.

V is TRBV4-2 and J is TRBJ2-5; 7 bases line up with TRBD2. The junction had 9 bases not matched to a gene; V was cut back by 3 bases and J by 5 bases. The CDR3 spans 15 residues. CDR1 LGHNA and CDR2 YNFKEQ come from the germline V gene. The CDR3 region is CASSHDLAVGETQYF. The CDR3 bases are TGTGCCAGCAGCCACGATCTAGCGGTGGGGGAGACCCAGTACTTC.

This clonotype was recorded a few times. The rearrangement links TRBV30 to TRBJ2-5, with TRBD1 matching 8 bases. Losses at the gene ends were 3 bases for V and 5 bases for J; bases not matched to a gene: 2. Germline loops: CDR1 GTSNPN, CDR2 SVGIG (reference sequence). The CDR3 runs 12 residues. The CDR3, as DNA: TGTGCCTGGAGGGACAGGGACGAGACCCAGTACTTC. It codes for CAWRDRDETQYF.

The chain recombines TRBV7-2 with TRBJ2-1, with D tentatively TRBD2 (5 bases). Germline CDR1 is SGHTA and CDR2 is FQGNSA. Trimming took 3 bases from V and 6 from J, leaving 18 bases between them. The CDR3 covers 16 residues. This CDR3 reads CASSLEYSGPTNEQFF. CDR3 nucleotides: TGTGCCAGCAGCTTGGAGTACAGCGGTCCGACCAATGAGCAGTTCTTC.

The chain combines TRBV4-3 with TRBJ2-1, with D perhaps TRBD1 (6 bases). Germline-derived CDR1 and CDR2 are LGHNA and YSLEER. V was shortened by 2 bases and J by 8 bases, with 16 bases between the two germline ends. The CDR3 runs to 15 residues. CDR3 sequence reads: CASSQSGAGLHEQFF. CDR3 in DNA: TGCGCCAGCAGCCAATCAGGGGCAGGGTTGCATGAGCAGTTCTTC.

The rearrangement links TRBV5-1 to TRBJ2-1, with D uncertain. This CDR3 comprises 13 residues. Germline assignment: CDR1 SGHRS and CDR2 YFSETQ. The V end lost 0 bases, the J end lost 5 bases, and 6 bases lay between the germline ends. CDR3 DNA: TGCGCCAGCAGCTTGGTACCCAACAATGAGCAGTTCTTC. This gives the protein CASSLVPNNEQFF.